Below, one T cell receptor (beta chain) is given with its context. Its specificity is not known. This sample was taken from a study of cytomegalovirus exposure and HLA in healthy donors. Across the study: HLA-typed donors were the source of about 81 million unique TCRs held in an early data release. Findings and caveats of the study: Later, an analysis showed that TCR beta chains associated with HLA were more clonally expanded than others that were equally common. The study listed roughly 160 cytomegalovirus-associated TCR beta chains. TCR beta V segments were, for the most part, productive about 87% or about 30% of the time in an earlier analysis.

The CDR3 extends over 14 amino acids. V was cut by 5 bases and J by 6 bases, with 13 bases left in between. CDR1 WSHSY and CDR2 SAAADI come from the germline V gene. Primers: 60 Vbeta forward and 13 Jbeta reverse. Repertoires were generated with immunoSEQ multiplex PCR, while TCRdb's copy carries only in-frame clones and drops some. Among 150,000 or so clones listed, around 82% were seen once. This TCR came from a woman in her forties or fifties in good health and CMV-seropositive. The chain is built from TRBV10-2 and TRBJ2-2; D not certain. The sample was PBMCs. CDR3 sequence: CASSPLGGPGELFF. CDR3 nucleotides: TGCGCCAGCAGTCCCCTAGGCGGCCCCGGGGAGCTGTTTTTT.